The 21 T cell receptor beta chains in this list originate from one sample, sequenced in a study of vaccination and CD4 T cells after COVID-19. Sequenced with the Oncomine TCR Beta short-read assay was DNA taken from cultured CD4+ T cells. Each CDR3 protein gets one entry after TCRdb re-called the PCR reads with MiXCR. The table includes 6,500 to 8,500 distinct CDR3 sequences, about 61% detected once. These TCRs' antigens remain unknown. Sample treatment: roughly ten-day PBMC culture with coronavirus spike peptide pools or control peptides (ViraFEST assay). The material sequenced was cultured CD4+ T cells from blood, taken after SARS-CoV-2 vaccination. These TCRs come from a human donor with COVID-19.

CDR3 protein: CASSLDAGSYGYTF. CDR3 in DNA: TGTGCCAGCAGCTTAGACGCAGGGTCCTATGGCTACACCTTC. The V gene is TRBV7-8, the J gene TRBJ1-2; weak D call: TRBD1 (5 bases). V lost 1 base to trimming and J lost 4 bases, with 10 bases between them. This CDR3 has 14 residues. Per the germline V gene, CDR1 is SGHVS and CDR2 is FQNEAQ.

The CDR3 loop reads CSAAGAGNTEAFF. The CDR3 DNA is TGCAGTGCTGCAGGGGCGGGGAACACTGAAGCTTTCTTT. V usage is TRBV20-1 and J usage is TRBJ1-1; possible D gene TRBD1, 6 bases. Per the germline V gene, CDR1 is DFQATT and CDR2 is SNEGSKA (reference sequence). Trimming pared 5 bases from V and 1 base from J, leaving 11 bases between. The CDR3 covers 13 residues.

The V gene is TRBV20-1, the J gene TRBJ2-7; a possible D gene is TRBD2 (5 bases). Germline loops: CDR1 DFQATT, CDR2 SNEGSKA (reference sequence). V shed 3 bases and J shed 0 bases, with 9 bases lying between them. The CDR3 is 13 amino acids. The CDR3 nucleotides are TGCAGTGCTAGGGAAGGAGGCTCCTACGAGCAGTACTTC. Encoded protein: CSAREGGSYEQYF.

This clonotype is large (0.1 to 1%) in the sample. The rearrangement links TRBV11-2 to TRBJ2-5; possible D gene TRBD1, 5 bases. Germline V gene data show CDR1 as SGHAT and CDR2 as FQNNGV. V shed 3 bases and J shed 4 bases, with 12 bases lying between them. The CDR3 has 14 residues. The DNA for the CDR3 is TGTGCCAGCAGCTTTAGGGGCAGTCCAGAGACCCAGTACTTC. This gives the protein CASSFRGSPETQYF.

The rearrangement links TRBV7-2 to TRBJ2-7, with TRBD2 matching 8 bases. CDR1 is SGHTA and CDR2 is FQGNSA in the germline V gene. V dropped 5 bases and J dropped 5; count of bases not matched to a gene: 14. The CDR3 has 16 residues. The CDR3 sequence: CASSPGTSQNGHEQYF. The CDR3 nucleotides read TGTGCCAGCAGCCCGGGGACTAGTCAAAATGGGCACGAGCAGTACTTC. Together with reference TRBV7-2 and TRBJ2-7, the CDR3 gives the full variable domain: GAGVSQSPSNKVTEKGKDVELRCDPISGHTALYWYRQSLGQGLEFLIYFQGNSAPDKSGLPSDRFSAERTGGSVSTLTIQRTQQEDSAVYLCASSPGTSQNGHEQYFGPGTRLTVT.

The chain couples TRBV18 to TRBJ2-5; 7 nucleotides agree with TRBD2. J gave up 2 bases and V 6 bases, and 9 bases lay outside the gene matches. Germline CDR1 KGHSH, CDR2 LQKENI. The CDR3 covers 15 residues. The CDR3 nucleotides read TGTGCCAGCTCTTCAAACGGGGGGTCGCAAGAGACCCAGTACTTC. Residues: CASSSNGGSQETQYF.

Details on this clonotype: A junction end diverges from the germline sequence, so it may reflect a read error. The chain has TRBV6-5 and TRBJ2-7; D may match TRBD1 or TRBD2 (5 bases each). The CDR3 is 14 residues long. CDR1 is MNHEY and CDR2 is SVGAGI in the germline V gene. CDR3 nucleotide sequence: TGTGCCGGCAGTTATAGGGACGGGGCCTACGAGCAGTACTTC. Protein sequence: CAGSYRDGAYEQYF.

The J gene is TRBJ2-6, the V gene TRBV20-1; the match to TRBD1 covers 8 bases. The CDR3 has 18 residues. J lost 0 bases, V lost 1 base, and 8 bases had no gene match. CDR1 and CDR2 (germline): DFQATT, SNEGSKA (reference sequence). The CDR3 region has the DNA TGCAGTGCTAGAGGTCCGGGACAGGCTTTCTCTGGGGCCAACGTCCTGACTTTC. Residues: CSARGPGQAFSGANVLTF.

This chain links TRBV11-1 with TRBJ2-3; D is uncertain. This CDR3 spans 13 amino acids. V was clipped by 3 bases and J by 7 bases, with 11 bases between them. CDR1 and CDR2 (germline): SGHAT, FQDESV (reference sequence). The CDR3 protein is CASSFDRMNTQYF. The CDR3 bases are TGTGCCAGCAGCTTTGACCGAATGAATACGCAGTATTTT. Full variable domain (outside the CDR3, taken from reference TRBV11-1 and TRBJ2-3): EAEVAQSPRYKITEKSQAVAFWCDPISGHATLYWYRQILGQGPELLVQFQDESVVDDSQLPKDRFSAERLKGVDSTLKIQPAELGDSAMYLCASSFDRMNTQYFGPGTRLTVL.

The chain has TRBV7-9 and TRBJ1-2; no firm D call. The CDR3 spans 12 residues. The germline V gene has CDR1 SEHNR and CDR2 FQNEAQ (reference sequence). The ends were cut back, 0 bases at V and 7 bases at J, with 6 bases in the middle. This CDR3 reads CASSLAGVGYTF. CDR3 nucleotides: TGTGCCAGCAGCTTAGCAGGTGTTGGCTACACCTTC.

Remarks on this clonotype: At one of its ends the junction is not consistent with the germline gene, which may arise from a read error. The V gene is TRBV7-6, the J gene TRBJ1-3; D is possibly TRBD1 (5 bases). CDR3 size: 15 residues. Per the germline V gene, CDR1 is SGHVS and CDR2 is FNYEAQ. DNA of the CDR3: TGTGCTAGCAGCTTAGATCAGGGCCCCGGAAACACCATATATTTT. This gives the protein CASSLDQGPGNTIYF.

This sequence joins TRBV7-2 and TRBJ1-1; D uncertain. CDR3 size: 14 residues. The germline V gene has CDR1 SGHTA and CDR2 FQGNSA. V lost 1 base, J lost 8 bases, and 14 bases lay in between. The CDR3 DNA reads TGTGCCAGCAGCTTAGTACCCTCGGTTTCGGAAGCTTTCTTT. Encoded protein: CASSLVPSVSEAFF. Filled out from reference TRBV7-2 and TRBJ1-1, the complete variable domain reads GAGVSQSPSNKVTEKGKDVELRCDPISGHTALYWYRQSLGQGLEFLIYFQGNSAPDKSGLPSDRFSAERTGGSVSTLTIQRTQQEDSAVYLCASSLVPSVSEAFFGQGTRLTVV.

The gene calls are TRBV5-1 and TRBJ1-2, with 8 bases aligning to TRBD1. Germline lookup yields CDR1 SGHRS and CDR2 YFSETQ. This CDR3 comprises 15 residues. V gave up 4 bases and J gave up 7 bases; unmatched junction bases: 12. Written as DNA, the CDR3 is TGCGCCAGCAGCAGTCAGGACAGGGTTAGATCTGGCTACACCTTC. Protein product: CASSSQDRVRSGYTF.

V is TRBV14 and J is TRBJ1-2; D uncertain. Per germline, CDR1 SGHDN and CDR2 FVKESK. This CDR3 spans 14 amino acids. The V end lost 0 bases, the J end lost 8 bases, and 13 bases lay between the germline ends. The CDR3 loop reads CASSQDLNPRGYTF. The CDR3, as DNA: TGTGCCAGCAGCCAAGATCTTAATCCGCGAGGCTACACCTTC. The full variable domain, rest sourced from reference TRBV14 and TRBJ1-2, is EAGVTQFPSHSVIEKGQTVTLRCDPISGHDNLYWYRRVMGKEIKFLLHFVKESKQDESGMPNNRFLAERTGGTYSTLKVQPAELEDSGVYFCASSQDLNPRGYTFGSGTRLTVV.

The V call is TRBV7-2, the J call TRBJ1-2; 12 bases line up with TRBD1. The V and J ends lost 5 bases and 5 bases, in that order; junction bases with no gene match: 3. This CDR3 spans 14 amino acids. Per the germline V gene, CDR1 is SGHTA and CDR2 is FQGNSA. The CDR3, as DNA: TGTGCCAGCAGCCCGGGACAGGGGGCGTATGGCTACACCTTC. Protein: CASSPGQGAYGYTF.

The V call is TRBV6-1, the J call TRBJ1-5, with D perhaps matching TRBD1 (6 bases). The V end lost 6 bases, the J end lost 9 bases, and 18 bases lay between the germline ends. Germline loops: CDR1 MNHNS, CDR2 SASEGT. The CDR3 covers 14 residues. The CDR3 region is CASSRITGTGPQHF. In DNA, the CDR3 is TGTGCCAGCAGCCGTATAACAGGGACCGGGCCCCAGCATTTT.

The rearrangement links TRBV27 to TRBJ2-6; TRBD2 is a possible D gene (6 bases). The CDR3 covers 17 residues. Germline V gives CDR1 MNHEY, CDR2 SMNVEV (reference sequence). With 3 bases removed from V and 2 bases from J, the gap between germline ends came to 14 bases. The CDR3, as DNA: TGTGCCAGCAGTTTTGGAGCGGGTTCCCCTGGGGCCAACGTCCTGACTTTC. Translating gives CASSFGAGSPGANVLTF.

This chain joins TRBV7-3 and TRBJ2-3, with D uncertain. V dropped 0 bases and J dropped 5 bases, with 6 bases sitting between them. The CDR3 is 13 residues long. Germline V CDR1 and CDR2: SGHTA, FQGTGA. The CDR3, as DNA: TGTGCCAGCAGCTTAACGCCGGGAGATACGCAGTATTTT. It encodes CASSLTPGDTQYF.

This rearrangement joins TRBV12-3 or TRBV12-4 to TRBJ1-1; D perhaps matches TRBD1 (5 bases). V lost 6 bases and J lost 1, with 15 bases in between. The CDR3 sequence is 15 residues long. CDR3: CASSTRGIGNTEAFF. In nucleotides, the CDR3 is TGTGCCAGCAGCACTAGGGGAATAGGGAACACTGAAGCTTTCTTT.

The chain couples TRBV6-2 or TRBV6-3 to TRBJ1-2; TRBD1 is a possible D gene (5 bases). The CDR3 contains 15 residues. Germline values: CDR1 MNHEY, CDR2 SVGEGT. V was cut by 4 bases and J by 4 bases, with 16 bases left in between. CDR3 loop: CASSSLTVRSYGYTF. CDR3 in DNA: TGTGCCAGCAGTTCCCTGACAGTCCGGAGCTATGGCTACACCTTC.

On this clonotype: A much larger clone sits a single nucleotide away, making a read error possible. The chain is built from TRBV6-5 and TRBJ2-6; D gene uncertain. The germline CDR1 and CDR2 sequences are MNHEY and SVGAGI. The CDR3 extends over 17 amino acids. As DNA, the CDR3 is TGTGCCAGAAGTTACTCGACGAGTGGGACTGGGGCCAACGTCCTGACTTTC. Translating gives CARSYSTSGTGANVLTF.